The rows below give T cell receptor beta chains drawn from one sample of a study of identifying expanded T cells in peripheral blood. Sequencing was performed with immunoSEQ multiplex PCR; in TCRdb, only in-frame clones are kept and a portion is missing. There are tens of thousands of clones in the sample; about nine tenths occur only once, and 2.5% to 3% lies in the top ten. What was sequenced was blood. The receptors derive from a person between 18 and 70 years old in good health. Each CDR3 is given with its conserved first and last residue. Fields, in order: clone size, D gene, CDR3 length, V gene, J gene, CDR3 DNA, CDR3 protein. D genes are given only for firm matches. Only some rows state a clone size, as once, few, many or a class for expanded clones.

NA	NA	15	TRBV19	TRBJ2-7	TGTGCCAGTAGTATGGGGGGTCAACGTCCCTACGAGCAGTACTTC	CASSMGGQRPYEQYF
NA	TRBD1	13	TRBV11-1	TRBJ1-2	TGTGCCAGCAGCCCAGACAGGGGGAGTGGCTACACCTTC	CASSPDRGSGYTF
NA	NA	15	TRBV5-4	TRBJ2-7	TGTGCCAGCAGCTTACCGCGAGGGGGCTCCTACGAGCAGTACTTC	CASSLPRGGSYEQYF
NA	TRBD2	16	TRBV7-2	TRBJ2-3	TGTGCCAGCAGGCGGGGGAGCGGGGGGGCCACAGATACGCAGTATTTT	CASRRGSGGATDTQYF
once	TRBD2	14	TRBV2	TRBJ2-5	TGTGCCAGCAGTGGGACTAGCGCGGAAGAGACCCAGTACTTC	CASSGTSAEETQYF
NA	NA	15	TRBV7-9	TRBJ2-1	TGTGCCAGCAGCCTCACAGGGGGGGGGAACAATGAGCAGTTCTTC	CASSLTGGGNNEQFF
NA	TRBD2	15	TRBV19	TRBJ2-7	TGTGCCAGTAGTTTTGCTAGCGGGGCCTCCTACGAGCAGTACTTC	CASSFASGASYEQYF
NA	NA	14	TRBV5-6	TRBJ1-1	TGTGCCAGCAGCCGGTTTGGTGTGGGCACTGAAGCTTTCTTT	CASSRFGVGTEAFF
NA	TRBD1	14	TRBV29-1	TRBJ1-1	TGCAGCGTTGAAGGGACAGGGGGCAACACTGAAGCTTTCTTT	CSVEGTGGNTEAFF
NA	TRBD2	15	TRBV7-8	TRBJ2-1	TGTGCCAGCAGCTTTCGGACTAGCGGAAGGAATGAGCAGTTCTTC	CASSFRTSGRNEQFF
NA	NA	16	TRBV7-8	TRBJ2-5	TGTGCCAGCAGCTTAGGTCCAGGGCATGGGGGAGAGACCCAGTACTTC	CASSLGPGHGGETQYF
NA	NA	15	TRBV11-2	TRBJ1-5	TGTGCCAGCAGCCAGGACGGGCGGAGCAATCAGCCCCAGCATTTT	CASSQDGRSNQPQHF
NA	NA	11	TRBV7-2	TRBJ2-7	TGTGCCAGCAGCTTATACGACGAGCAGTACTTC	CASSLYDEQYF
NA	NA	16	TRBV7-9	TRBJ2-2	TGTGCCAGCAGCCCGAAACCTCCCTCGAACACCGGGGAGCTGTTTTTT	CASSPKPPSNTGELFF
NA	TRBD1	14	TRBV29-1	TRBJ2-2	TGCAGCGTGGACAGGGGTACGAACACCGGGGAGCTGTTTTTT	CSVDRGTNTGELFF
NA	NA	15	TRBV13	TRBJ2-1	TGTGCCAGCAGCTTGGTGCGGAAAGGATACAATGAGCAGTTCTTC	CASSLVRKGYNEQFF
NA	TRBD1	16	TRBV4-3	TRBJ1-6	TGCGCCAGCAGTCTAGGACAGGGGTCTCCCTATTCGGCCCTCCACTTT	CASSLGQGSPYSALHF